The clone carrying this T cell receptor beta chain was seen more than once but under ten times. The antigen is unknown. Germline assignment: CDR1 SGHRS and CDR2 YFSETQ. V was cut by 0 bases and J by 7 bases, with 11 bases left in between. The CDR3 is 14 amino acids. This sample stems from a study of T cells in Graves' hyperthyroidism and ophthalmopathy. Study-wide results and limits: From stable hyperthyroidism, ophthalmopathy was set apart by a 13 V-J model.

TCR beta CDR3 sequences were amplified from RNA transcripts. The TCR CDR3 first-round RT-PCR relied on the HTBI primer set. MiXCR, run by TCRdb on the multiplex PCR reads, gives a single entry per CDR3 protein. The table has fewer than 400,000 distinct CDR3 sequences, more than 20% seen once; the top ten hold less than 75%. The V and J genes are TRBV5-1 and TRBJ2-1, with D unresolved. The origin of this receptor is a man aged 50-60 years with Graves' hyperthyroidism. Sequencing input: blood. CDR3 residues: CASSLGDRRNEQFF. CDR3 DNA sequence: TGCGCCAGCAGCTTGGGGGATAGGCGAAATGAGCAGTTCTTC.